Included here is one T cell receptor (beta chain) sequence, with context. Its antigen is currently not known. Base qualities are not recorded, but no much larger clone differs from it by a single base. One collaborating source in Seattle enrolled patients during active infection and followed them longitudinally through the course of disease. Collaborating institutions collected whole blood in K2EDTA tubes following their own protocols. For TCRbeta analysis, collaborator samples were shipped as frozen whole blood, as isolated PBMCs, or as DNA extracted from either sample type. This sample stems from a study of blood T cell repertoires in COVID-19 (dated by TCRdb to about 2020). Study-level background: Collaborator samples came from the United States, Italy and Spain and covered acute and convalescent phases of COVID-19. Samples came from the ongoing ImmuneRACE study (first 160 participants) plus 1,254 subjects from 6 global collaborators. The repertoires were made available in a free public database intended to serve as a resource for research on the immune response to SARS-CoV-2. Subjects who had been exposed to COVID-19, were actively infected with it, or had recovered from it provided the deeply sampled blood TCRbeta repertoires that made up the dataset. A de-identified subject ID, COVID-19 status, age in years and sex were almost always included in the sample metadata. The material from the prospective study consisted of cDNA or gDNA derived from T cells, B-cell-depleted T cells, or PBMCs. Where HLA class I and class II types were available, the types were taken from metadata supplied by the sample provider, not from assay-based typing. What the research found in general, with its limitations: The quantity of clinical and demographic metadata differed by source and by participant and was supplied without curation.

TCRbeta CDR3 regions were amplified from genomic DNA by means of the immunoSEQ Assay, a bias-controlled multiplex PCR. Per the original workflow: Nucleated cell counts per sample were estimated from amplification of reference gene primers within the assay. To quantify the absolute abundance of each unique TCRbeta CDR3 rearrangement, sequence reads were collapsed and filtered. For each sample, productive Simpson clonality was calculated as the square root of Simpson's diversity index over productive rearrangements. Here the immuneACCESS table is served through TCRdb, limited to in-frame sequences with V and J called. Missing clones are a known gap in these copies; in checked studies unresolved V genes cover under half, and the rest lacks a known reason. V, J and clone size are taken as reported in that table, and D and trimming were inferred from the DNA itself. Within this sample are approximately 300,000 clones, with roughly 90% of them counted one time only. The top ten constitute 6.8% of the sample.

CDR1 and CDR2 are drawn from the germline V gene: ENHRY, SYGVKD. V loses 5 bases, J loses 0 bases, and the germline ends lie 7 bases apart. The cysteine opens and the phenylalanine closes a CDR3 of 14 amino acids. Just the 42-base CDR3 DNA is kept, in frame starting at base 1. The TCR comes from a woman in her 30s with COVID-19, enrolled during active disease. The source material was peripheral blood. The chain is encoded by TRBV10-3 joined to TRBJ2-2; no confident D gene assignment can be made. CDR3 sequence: CAISQRPNTGELFF. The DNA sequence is TGTGCCATCAGTCAGCGACCGAACACCGGGGAGCTGTTTTTT.